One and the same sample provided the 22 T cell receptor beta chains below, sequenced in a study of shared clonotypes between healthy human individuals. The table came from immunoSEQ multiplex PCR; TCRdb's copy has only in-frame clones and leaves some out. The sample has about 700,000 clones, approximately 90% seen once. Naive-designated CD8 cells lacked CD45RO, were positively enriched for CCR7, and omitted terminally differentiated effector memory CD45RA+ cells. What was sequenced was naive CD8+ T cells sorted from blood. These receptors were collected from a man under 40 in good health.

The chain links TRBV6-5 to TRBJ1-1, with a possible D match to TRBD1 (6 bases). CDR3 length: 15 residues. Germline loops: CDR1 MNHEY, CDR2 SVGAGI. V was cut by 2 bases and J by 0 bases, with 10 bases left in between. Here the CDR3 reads CASSYGDTMNTEAFF. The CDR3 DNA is TGTGCCAGCAGTTACGGGGACACCATGAACACTGAAGCTTTCTTT.

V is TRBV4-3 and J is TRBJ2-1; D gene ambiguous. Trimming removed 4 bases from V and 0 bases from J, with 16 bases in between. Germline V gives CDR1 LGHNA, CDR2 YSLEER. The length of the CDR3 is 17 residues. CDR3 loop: CASSPTPGGSSYNEQFF. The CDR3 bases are TGCGCCAGCAGCCCCACTCCTGGCGGTAGCTCCTACAATGAGCAGTTCTTC.

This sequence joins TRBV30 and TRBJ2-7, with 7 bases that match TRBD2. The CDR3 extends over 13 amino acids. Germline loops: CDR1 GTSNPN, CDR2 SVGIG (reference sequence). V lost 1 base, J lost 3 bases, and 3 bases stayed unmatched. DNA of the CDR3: TGTGCCTGGAGTGGGACGGGAGGCTACGAGCAGTACTTC. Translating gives CAWSGTGGYEQYF.

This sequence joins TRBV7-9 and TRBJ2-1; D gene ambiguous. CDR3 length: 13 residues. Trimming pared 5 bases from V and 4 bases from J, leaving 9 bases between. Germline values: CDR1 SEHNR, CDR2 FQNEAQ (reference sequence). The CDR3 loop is CASSQDPYNEQFF. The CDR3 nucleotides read TGTGCCAGCAGCCAGGACCCGTACAATGAGCAGTTCTTC.

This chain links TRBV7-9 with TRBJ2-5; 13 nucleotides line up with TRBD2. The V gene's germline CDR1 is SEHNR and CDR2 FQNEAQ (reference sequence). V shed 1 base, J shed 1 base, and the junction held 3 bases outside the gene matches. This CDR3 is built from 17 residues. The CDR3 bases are TGTGCCAGCAGCTTAGGGACTAGCGGGAGTTCCCAAGAGACCCAGTACTTC. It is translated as CASSLGTSGSSQETQYF.

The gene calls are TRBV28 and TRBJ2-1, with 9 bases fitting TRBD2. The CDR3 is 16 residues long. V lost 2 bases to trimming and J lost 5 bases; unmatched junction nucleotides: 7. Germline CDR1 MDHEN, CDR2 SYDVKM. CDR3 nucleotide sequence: TGTGCCAGCAGTTTAAGACTAGCGGAGATGGACAATGAGCAGTTCTTC. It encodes CASSLRLAEMDNEQFF.

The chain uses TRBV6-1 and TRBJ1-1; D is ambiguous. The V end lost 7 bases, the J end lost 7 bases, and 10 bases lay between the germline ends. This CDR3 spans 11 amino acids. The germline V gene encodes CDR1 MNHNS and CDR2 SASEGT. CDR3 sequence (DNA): TGTGCCAGCATCTCAGGCATTGAAGCTTTCTTT. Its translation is CASISGIEAFF.

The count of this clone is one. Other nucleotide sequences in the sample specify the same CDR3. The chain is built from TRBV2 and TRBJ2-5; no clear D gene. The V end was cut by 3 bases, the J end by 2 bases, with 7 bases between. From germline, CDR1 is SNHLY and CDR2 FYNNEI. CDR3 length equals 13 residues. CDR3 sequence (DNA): TGTGCCAGCAGTGAGTGGCAGCAAGAGACCCAGTACTTC. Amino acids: CASSEWQQETQYF.

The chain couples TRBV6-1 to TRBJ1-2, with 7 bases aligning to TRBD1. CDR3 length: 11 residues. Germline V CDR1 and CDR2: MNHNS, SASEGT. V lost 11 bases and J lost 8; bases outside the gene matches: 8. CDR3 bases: TGTGCCGCCAGCACAGGGGACGGCTACACCTTC. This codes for CAASTGDGYTF.

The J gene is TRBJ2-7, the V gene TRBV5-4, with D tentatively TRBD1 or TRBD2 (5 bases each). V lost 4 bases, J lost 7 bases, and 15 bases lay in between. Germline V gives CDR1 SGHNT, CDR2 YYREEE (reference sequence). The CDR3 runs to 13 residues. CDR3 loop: CASSPRDQREQYF. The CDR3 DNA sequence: TGTGCCAGCAGCCCCCGGGACCAGAGGGAGCAGTACTTC.

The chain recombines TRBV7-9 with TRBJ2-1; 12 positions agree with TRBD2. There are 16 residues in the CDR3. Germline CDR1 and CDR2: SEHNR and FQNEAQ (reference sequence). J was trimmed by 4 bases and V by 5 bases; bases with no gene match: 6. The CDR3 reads CASSPRTSGKYNEQFF. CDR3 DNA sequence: TGTGCCAGCAGCCCGCGGACTAGCGGGAAGTACAATGAGCAGTTCTTC.

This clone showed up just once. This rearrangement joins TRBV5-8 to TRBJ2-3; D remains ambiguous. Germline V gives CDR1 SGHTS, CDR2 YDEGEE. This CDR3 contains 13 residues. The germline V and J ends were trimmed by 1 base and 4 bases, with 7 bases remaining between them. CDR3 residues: CASSLWQSDTQYF. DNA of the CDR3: TGTGCCAGCAGCTTGTGGCAGTCAGATACGCAGTATTTT. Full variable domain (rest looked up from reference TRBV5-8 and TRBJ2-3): EAGVTQSPTHLIKTRGQQATLRCSPISGHTSVYWYQQALGLGLQFLLWYDEGEERNRGNFPPRFSGRQFPNYSSELNVNALELEDSALYLCASSLWQSDTQYFGPGTRLTVL.

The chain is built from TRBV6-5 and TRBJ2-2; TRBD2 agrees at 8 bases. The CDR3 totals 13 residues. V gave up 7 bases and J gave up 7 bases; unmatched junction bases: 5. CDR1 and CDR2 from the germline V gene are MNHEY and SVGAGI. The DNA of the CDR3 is TGTGCCAGCAAGCCGGGAGGGGGCGGGGAGCTGTTTTTT. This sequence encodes CASKPGGGGELFF.

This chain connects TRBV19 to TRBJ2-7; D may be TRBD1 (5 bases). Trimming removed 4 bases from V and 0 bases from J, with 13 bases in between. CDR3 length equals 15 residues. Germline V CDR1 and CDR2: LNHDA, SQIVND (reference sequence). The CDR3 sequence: CASSKVMGPSYEQYF. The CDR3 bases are TGTGCCAGTAGTAAGGTAATGGGGCCCTCCTACGAGCAGTACTTC.

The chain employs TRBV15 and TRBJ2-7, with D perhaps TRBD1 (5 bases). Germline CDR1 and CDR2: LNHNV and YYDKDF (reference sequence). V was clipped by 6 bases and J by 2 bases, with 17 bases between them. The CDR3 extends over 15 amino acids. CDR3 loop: CATRRQPDPPYEQYF. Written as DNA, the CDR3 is TGTGCCACCAGAAGACAGCCAGACCCTCCCTACGAGCAGTACTTC.

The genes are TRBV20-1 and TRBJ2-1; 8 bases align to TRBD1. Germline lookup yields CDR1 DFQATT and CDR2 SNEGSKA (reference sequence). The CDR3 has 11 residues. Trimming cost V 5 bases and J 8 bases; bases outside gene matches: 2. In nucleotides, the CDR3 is TGCAGTGCTCGGACAGGGTATGAGCAGTTCTTC. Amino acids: CSARTGYEQFF.

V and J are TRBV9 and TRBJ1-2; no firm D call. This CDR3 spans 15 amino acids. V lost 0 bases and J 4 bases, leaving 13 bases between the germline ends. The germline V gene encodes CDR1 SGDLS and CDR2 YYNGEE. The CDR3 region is CASSVASGTFYGYTF. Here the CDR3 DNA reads TGTGCCAGCAGCGTAGCTAGCGGAACCTTCTATGGCTACACCTTC.

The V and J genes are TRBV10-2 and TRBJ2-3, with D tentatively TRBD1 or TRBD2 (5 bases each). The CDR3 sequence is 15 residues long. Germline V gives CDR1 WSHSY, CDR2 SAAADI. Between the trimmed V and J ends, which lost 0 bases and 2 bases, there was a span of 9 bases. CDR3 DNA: TGCGCCAGCAGTGAGTCTGGGGGATACACAGATACGCAGTATTTT. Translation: CASSESGGYTDTQYF.

CDR3 nucleotides: TGTGCCAGCAGCTTGTCAGGTCTGGCGAACTATGGCTACACCTTC. Translating it yields CASSLSGLANYGYTF. The chain carries TRBV5-4 and TRBJ1-2; D unclear. The CDR3 loop spans 15 amino acids. Germline CDR1 is SGHNT and CDR2 is YYREEE (reference sequence). Trimming stripped 1 base from V and 2 bases from J, with 12 bases between.

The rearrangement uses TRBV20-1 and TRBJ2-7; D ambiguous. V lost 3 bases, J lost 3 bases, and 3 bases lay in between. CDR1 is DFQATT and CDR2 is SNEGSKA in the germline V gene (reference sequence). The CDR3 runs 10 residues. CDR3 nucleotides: TGCAGTGCTAGTGACTACGAGCAGTACTTC. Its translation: CSASDYEQYF.

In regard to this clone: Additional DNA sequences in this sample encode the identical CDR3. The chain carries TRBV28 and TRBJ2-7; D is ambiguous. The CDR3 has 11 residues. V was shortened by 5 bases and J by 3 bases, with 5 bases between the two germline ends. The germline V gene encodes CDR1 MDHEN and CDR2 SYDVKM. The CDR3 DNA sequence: TGTGCCAGCAGTACGATCTACGAGCAGTACTTC. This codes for CASSTIYEQYF.

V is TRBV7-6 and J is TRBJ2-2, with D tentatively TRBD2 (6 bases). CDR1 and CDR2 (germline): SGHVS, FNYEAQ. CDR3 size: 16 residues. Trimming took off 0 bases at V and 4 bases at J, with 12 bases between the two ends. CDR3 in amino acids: CASSLALGGATGELFF. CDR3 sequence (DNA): TGTGCCAGCAGCTTAGCTCTAGGAGGGGCCACCGGGGAGCTGTTTTTT.